Reported below is one T cell receptor beta chain. This specimen belongs to a study of blood T cell repertoires in COVID-19. Overall study context: Collection of acute and convalescent COVID-19 samples took place in the United States, Italy and Spain. T cells, B-cell-depleted T cells, or PBMCs provided the cDNA or gDNA that served as material.

Profiled with immunoSEQ multiplex PCR; TCRdb holds only in-frame clones, not every one. The sample records roughly 330,000 clones, 89% being singletons. This clonotype originated in a man aged 18 to 29 who had recovered from COVID-19. The sequencing sample was made of peripheral blood.

The CDR3 reads CASSQAGLAGLYEQYF. DNA of the CDR3: TGCGCCAGCAGCCAGGCGGGGCTAGCGGGGCTCTACGAGCAGTACTTC. The chain carries TRBV4-1 and TRBJ2-7; 9 nucleotides line up with TRBD2. Germline CDR1 reads MGHRA; CDR2 reads YSYEKL. V lost 3 bases, J lost 3 bases, and 9 bases stayed unmatched. The CDR3 spans 16 residues.